This T cell receptor beta chain was captured in a study of response to subunit inactivated influenza vaccine. The V and J ends lost 2 bases and 0 bases respectively, with 7 bases between them. Germline assignment: CDR1 SEHNR and CDR2 FQNEAQ (reference sequence). The CDR3 sequence is 14 residues long. General study findings and limits: The authors suggested that every seasonal influenza vaccination recruits few new T cells.

In the case of this clonotype: Its antigen is not known.

TCRdb itself ran the RT-PCR reads through MiXCR, one entry per CDR3 protein. The table shows about 520,000 distinct CDR3 sequences, with around 25% occurring only once. The receptor comes from a middle-aged man who received an inactivated influenza vaccine. The chain employs TRBV7-9 and TRBJ2-5; tentatively, D is TRBD2 (5 bases). The source was CD4+ T cells sorted from PBMCs, collected 5 to 6 days after vaccination. The CDR3 is CASSLIGNQETQYF. CDR3 nucleotide sequence: TGTGCCAGCAGCTTAATCGGGAACCAAGAGACCCAGTACTTC.